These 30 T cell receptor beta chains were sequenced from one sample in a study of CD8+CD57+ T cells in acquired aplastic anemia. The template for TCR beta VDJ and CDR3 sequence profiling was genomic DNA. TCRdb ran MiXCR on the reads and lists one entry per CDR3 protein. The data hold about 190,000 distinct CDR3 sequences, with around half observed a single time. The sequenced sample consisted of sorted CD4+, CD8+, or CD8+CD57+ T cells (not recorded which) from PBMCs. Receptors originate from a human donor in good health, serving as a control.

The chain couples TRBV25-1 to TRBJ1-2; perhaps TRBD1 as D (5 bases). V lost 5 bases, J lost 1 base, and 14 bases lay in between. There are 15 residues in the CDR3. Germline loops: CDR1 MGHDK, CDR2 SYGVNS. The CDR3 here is CASSLSGANNYGYTF. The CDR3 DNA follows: TGTGCCAGCAGTTTATCTGGGGCGAATAACTATGGCTACACCTTC.

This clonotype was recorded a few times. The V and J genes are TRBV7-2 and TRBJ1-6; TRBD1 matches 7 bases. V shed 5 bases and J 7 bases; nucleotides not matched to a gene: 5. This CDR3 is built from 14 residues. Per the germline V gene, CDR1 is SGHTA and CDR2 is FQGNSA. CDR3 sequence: CASSPTGSNSPLHF. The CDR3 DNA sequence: TGTGCCAGCAGCCCGACAGGGTCAAATTCACCCCTCCACTTT.

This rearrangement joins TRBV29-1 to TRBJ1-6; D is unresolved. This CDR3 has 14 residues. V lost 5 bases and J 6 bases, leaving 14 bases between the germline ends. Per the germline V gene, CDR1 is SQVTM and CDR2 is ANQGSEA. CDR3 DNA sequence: TGCAGCGTTCGGACTGACGGGGTTAATTCACCCCTCCACTTT. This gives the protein CSVRTDGVNSPLHF.

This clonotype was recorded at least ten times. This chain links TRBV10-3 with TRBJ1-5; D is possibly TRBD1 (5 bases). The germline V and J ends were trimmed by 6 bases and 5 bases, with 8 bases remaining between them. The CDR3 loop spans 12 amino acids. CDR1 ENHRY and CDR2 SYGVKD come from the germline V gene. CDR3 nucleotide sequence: TGTGCCATCAGCGCCAGGGATCAGCCCCAGCATTTT. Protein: CAISARDQPQHF.

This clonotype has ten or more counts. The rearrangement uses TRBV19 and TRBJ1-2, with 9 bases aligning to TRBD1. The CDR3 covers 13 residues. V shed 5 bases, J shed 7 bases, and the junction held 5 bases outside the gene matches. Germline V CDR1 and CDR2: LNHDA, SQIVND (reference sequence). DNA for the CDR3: TGTGCCAGTAGTTTACAGGGGGCGCTTGGCTACACCTTC. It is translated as CASSLQGALGYTF. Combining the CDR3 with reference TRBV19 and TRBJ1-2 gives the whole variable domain DGGITQSPKYLFRKEGQNVTLSCEQNLNHDAMYWYRQDPGQGLRLIYYSQIVNDFQKGDIAEGYSVSREKKESFPLTVTSAQKNPTAFYLCASSLQGALGYTFGSGTRLTVV.

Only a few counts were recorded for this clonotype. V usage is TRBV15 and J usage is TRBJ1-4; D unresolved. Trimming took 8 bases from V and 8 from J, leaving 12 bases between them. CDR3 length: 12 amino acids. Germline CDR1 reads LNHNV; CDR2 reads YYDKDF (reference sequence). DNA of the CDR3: TGTGCCACCCGTGGTACGCGAGAAAAACTGTTTTTT. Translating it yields CATRGTREKLFF.

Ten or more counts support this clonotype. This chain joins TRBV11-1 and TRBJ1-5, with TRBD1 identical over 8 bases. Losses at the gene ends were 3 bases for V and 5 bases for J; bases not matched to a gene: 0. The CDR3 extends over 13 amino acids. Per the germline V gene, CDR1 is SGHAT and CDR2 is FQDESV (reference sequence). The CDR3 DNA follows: TGTGCCAGCAGCTTGACAGGGGATCAGCCCCAGCATTTT. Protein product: CASSLTGDQPQHF.

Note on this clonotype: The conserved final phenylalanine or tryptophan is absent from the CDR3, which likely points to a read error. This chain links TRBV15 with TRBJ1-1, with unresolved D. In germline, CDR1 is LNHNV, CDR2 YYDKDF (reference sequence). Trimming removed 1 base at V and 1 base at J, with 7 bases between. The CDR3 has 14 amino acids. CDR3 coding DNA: TGTGCCACCAGCAGAGTTGGTCAGAACACTGAAGCTTTCTCT. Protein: CATSRVGQNTEAFS.

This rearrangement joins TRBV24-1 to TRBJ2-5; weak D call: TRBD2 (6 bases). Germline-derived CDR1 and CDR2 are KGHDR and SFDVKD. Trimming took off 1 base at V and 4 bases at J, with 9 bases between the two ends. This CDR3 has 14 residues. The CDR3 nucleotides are TGTGCCACCAGTGATTTAGGAGGGGCAGAGACCCAGTACTTC. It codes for CATSDLGGAETQYF.

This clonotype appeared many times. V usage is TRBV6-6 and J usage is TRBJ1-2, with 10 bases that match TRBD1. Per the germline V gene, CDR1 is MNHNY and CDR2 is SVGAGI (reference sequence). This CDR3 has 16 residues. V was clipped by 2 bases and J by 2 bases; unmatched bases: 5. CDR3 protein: CASSYRGQGLNYGYTF. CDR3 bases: TGTGCCAGCAGTTACCGGGGACAGGGGCTAAACTATGGCTACACCTTC.

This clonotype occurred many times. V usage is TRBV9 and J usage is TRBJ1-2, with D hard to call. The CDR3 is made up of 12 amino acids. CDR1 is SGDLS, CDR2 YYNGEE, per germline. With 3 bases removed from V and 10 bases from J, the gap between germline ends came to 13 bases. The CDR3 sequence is CASSGPDELYTF. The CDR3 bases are TGTGCCAGCAGCGGACCAGACGAACTCTACACCTTC.

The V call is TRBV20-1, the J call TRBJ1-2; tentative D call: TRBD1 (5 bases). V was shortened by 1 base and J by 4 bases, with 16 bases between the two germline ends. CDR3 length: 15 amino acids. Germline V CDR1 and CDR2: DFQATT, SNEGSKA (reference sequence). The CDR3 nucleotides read TGCAGTGCTAGAGTAGGAGGGGATGGTATCTATGGCTACACCTTC. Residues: CSARVGGDGIYGYTF.

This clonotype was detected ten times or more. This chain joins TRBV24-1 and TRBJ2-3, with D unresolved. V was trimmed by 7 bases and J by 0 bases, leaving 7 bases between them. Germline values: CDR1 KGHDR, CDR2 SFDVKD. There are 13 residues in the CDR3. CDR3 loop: CATSSSSTDTQYF. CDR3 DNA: TGTGCCACCAGCTCCTCTAGCACAGATACGCAGTATTTT.

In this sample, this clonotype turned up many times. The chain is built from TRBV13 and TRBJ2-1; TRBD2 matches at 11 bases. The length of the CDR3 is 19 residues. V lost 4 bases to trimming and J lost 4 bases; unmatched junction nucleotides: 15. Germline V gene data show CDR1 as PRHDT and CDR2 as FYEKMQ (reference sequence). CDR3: CASSSGLAGPPDMYNEQFF. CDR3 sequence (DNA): TGTGCCAGCAGCTCCGGACTAGCGGGCCCCCCCGACATGTACAATGAGCAGTTCTTC.

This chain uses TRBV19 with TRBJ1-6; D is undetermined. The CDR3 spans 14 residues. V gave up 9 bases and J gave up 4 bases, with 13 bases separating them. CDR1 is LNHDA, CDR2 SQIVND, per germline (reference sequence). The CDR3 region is CASREARYNSPLHF. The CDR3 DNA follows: TGTGCCAGCCGAGAGGCGCGGTATAATTCACCCCTCCACTTT.

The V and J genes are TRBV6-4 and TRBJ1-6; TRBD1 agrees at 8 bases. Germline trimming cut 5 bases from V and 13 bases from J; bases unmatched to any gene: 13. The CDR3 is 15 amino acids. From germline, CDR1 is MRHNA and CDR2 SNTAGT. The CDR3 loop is CASSPSITGGSPLHF. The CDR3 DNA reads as TGTGCCAGCAGTCCGTCGATCACAGGGGGTTCGCCCCTCCACTTT.

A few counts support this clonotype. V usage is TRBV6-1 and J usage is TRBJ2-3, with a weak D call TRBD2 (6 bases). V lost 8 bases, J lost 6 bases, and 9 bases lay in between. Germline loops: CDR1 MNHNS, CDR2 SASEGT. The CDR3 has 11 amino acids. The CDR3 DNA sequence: TGTGCCAGCCGGGACTCTGATACGCAGTATTTT. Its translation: CASRDSDTQYF.

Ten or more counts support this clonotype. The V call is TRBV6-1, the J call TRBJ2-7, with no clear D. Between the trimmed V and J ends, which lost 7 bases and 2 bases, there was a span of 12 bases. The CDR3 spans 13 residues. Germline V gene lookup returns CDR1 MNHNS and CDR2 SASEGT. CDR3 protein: CASKSPAPYEQYF. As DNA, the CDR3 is TGTGCCAGCAAGTCCCCGGCTCCCTACGAGCAGTACTTC.

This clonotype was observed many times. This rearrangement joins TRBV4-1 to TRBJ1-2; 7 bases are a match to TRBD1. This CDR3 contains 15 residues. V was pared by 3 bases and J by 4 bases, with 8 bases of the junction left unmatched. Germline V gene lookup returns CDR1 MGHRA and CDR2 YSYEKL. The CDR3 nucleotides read TGCGCCAGCAGCCAGCCGGGACAGCGGATCTATGGCTACACCTTC. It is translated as CASSQPGQRIYGYTF.

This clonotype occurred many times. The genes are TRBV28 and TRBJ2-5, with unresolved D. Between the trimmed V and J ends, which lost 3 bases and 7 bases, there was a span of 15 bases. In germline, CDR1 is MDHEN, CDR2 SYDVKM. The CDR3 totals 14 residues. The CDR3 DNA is TGTGCCAGCAGTTTCTCCGATCAATGGGGGACCCAGTACTTC. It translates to CASSFSDQWGTQYF.

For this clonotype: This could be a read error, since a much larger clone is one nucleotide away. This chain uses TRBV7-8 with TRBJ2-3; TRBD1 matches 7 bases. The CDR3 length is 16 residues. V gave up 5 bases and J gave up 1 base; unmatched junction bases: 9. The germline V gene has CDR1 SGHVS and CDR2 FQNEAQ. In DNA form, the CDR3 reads TGTGCCAGCAGCCCCCGTGAGGGGGCCCGCACAGATACGCAGTATTTT. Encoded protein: CASSPREGARTDTQYF.

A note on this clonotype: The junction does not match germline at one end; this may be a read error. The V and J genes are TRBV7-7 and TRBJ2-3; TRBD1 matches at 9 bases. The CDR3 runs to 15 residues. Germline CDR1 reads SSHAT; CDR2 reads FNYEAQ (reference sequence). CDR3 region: CASSLGYDRGGEQYF. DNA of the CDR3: TGTGCTAGCAGCTTAGGGTACGACAGGGGGGGAGAGCAGTATTTT.

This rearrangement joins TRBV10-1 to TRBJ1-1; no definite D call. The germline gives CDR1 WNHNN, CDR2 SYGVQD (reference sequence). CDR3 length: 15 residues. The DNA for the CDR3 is TGCGGCCGCGGTGTGAACGGCAGGATGAACACTGAAGCTTTCTTT. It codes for CGRGVNGRMNTEAFF.

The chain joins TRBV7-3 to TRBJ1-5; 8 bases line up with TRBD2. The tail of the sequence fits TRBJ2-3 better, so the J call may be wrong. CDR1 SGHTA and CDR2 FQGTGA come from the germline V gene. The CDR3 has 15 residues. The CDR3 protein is CASSSLSGSTDTQYF. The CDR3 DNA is TGTGCCAGCAGCTCACTAAGCGGGAGTACAGATACGCAGTATTTT.

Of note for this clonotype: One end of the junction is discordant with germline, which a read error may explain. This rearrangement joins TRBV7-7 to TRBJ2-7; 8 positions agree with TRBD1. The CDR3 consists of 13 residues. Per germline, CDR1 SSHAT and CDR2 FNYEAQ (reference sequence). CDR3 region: CASSLAEGQEFIF. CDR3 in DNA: TGTGCTAGCAGCTTAGCGGAGGGACAGGAGTTTATCTTC. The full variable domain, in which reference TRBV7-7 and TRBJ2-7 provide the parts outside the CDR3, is GAGVSQSPRYKVTKRGQDVTLRCDPISSHATLYWYQQALGQGPEFLTYFNYEAQPDKSGLPSDRFSAERPEGSISTLTIQRTEQRDSAMYRCASSLAEGQEFIFGPGTRLTVT.

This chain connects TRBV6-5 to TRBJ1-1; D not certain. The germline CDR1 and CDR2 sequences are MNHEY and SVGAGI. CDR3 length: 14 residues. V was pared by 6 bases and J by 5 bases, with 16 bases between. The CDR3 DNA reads TGTGCCAGCAGAGAGACGTCGAGTGGGACTGAAGCTTTCTTT. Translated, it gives CASRETSSGTEAFF.

DNA of the CDR3: TGTGCCAGCAGACGCCGCGGGGAGGCATTTAATGAAAAACTGTTTTTT. Amino acid sequence: CASRRRGEAFNEKLFF. This sequence joins TRBV6-5 and TRBJ1-4; no clear D gene. CDR3 size: 16 residues. Germline V gene data show CDR1 as MNHEY and CDR2 as SVGAGI. Deletions cut 6 bases from V and 4 bases from J, with 18 bases between.

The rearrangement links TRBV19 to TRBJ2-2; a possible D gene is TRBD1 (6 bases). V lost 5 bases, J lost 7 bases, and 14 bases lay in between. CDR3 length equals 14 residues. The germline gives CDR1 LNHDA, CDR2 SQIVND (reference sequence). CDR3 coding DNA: TGTGCCAGTAGTTTAACAGGGATGGGCGGGGAGCTGTTTTTT. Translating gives CASSLTGMGGELFF.

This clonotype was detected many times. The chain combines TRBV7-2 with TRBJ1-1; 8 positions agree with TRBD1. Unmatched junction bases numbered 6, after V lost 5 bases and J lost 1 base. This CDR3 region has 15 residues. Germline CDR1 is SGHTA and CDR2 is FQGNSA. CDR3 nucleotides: TGTGCCAGCAGCCGAATGGGACAGGCGAACACTGAAGCTTTCTTT. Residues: CASSRMGQANTEAFF.

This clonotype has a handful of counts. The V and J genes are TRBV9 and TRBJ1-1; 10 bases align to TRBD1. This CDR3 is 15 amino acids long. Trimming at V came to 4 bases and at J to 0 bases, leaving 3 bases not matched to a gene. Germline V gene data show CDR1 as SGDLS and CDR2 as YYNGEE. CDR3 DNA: TGTGCCAGCAGCCTAGGACAGGGGGTGAACACTGAAGCTTTCTTT. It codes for CASSLGQGVNTEAFF.